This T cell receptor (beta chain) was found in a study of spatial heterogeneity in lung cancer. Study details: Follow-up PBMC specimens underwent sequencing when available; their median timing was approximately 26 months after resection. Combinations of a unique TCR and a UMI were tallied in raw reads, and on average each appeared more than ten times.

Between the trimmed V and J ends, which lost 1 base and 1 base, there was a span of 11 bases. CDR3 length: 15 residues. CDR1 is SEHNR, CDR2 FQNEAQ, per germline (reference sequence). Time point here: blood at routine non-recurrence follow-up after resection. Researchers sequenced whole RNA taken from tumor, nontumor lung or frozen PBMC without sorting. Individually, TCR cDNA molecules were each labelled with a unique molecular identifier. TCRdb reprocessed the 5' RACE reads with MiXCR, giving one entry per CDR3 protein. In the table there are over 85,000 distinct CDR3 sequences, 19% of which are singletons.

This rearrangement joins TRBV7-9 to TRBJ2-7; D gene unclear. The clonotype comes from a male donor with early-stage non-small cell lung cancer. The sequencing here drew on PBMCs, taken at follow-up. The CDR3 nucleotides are TGTGCCAGCAGCTTAGAGGGCACACTGTCCTACGAGCAGTACTTC. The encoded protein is CASSLEGTLSYEQYF. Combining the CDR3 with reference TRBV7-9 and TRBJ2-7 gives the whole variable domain DTGVSQNPRHKITKRGQNVTFRCDPISEHNRLYWYRQTLGQGPEFLTYFQNEAQLEKSRLLSDRFSAERPKGSFSTLEIQRTEQGDSAMYLCASSLEGTLSYEQYFGPGTRLTVT.